This T cell receptor beta chain was documented in a study of cytotoxic CD8 clonotypes in ibrutinib-treated CLL. Clones were sequenced by immunoSEQ multiplex PCR, and TCRdb holds only the in-frame ones, with some missing. The sample includes about 200,000 clones, approximately 68% of them seen just once. The CDR3 covers 12 residues. The V end lost 4 bases, the J end lost 2 bases, and 7 bases lay between the germline ends. The germline CDR1 and CDR2 sequences are SGHTS and YDEGEE. Source: PBMCs, taken after 24 months of ibrutinib treatment. The TCR sequence derives from a human donor with chronic lymphocytic leukemia. The V and J genes are TRBV5-8 and TRBJ2-7; no definite D call. CDR3 sequence reads: CASSEQTYEQYF. CDR3 coding DNA: TGTGCCAGCAGCGAGCAAACCTACGAGCAGTACTTC.